This T cell receptor (beta chain) was found in a study of regulatory and conventional T cells in RAG deficiency. General study results and limits: In Omenn syndrome, Treg and Tconv repertoires overlapped >75%. Shannon entropy was markedly lower and Simpson indices higher in RAG-deficient patients than control T-cell subsets. Sorted Omenn CD25-high CD127-low cells may not be bona fide Tregs. Other subsets showed 9 to 10-fold reductions, but Treg unique TCR beta sequences fell roughly 90-fold in these patients.

The CDR3 is 15 amino acids. CDR1 is WSHSY, CDR2 SAAADI, per germline. V was shortened by 10 bases and J by 0 bases, with 16 bases between the two germline ends. Turning to this clone: Its cognate antigen is unknown.

TCRdb's copy holds only in-frame clones and misses some; the assay was immunoSEQ multiplex PCR. This repertoire shows approximately 28,000 clones, roughly 96% found once; its top ten account for under 0.2%. Conventional CD4+ T cells were sorted from blood as CD25-low CD127-high cells. This sample was also put to use in a study of regulatory T cells. That work states: Amplification used 52 TRBV primers and 13 TRBJ primers.

The TCR comes from a human donor in good health. V is TRBV10-2 and J is TRBJ1-5; D is unresolved. Material: CD25- CD4+ T cells sorted from blood. As DNA, the CDR3 is TGCGCCACCTCGTCGACACGTTATAGCAATCAGCCCCAGCATTTT. Encoded protein: CATSSTRYSNQPQHF.